The 6 T cell receptor beta chains reported below all come from one sample, sequenced in a study of vaccination and CD4 T cells after COVID-19. Sequenced with the Oncomine TCR Beta short-read assay was DNA taken from cultured CD4+ T cells. TCRdb independently ran MiXCR on the PCR reads; one entry per CDR3 protein. This table holds 15,000 or so distinct CDR3 sequences, around 60% found once. Antigens for these TCRs are unknown. Stated treatment: approximately nine-day PBMC culture with coronavirus spike peptide pools or control peptides (ViraFEST assay). The sequenced sample was CD4+ T cells from blood, cultured in vitro. These receptors came from a human donor who had recovered from COVID-19.

DNA for the CDR3: TGTGCCAGCAGCTTTAGCCTGGGGGGGGCCACCGGGGAGCTGTTTTTT. It is translated as CASSFSLGGATGELFF. V is TRBV7-2 and J is TRBJ2-2; D perhaps matches TRBD2 (7 bases). Trimming stripped 3 bases from V and 4 bases from J, with 15 bases between. The CDR3 sequence is 16 residues long. Germline CDR1 SGHTA, CDR2 FQGNSA.

This chain connects TRBV20-1 to TRBJ2-2; TRBD2 agrees at 10 bases. CDR3 length equals 16 residues. The ends lost 0 bases at V and 8 bases at J; junction bases unmatched: 9. CDR1 DFQATT and CDR2 SNEGSKA come from the germline V gene (reference sequence). For the CDR3, the DNA is TGCAGTGCTAGAGACGGAAGCGGGAGGGCCGAGGGGGAGCTGTTTTTT. Translated, it gives CSARDGSGRAEGELFF.

This clonotype occurred a few times. The rearrangement joins TRBV10-3 to TRBJ2-7; D ambiguous. The length of the CDR3 is 13 residues. Trimming shortened V by 3 bases and J by 4 bases, and 10 bases separated the two germline ends. The germline V gene has CDR1 ENHRY and CDR2 SYGVKD. CDR3 nucleotide sequence: TGTGCCATCAGTGATACCGGGCATTACGAGCAGTACTTC. Translating it yields CAISDTGHYEQYF.

This clonotype was observed a few times. The rearrangement links TRBV9 to TRBJ1-2, with D unresolved. The CDR3 extends over 14 amino acids. The germline CDR1 and CDR2 sequences are SGDLS and YYNGEE. Trimming stripped 0 bases from V and 3 bases from J, with 9 bases between. Here the CDR3 reads CASSVGEAHYGYTF. CDR3 nucleotides: TGTGCCAGCAGCGTAGGTGAAGCGCACTATGGCTACACCTTC.

In its sample, this clonotype was seen a few times. The chain employs TRBV28 and TRBJ1-2, with TRBD1 matching 7 bases. After removal of 6 bases from V and 7 bases from J, the junction contained 14 bases not matched to a gene. The CDR3 has 15 amino acids. Germline values: CDR1 MDHEN, CDR2 SYDVKM. The CDR3 coding sequence is TGTGCCAGCAGCCCTTACAGGGGTACCCTGAGTGGCTACACCTTC. This encodes CASSPYRGTLSGYTF.

This clonotype was found a few times. The chain uses TRBV27 and TRBJ1-5, with D tentatively TRBD1 (6 bases). Germline V CDR1 and CDR2: MNHEY, SMNVEV (reference sequence). V shed 5 bases and J shed 9 bases, with 17 bases lying between them. This CDR3 is built from 14 residues. The CDR3 region is CASSVAFQGSPQHF. Here the CDR3 DNA reads TGTGCCAGCAGTGTTGCCTTCCAGGGGTCGCCCCAGCATTTT.